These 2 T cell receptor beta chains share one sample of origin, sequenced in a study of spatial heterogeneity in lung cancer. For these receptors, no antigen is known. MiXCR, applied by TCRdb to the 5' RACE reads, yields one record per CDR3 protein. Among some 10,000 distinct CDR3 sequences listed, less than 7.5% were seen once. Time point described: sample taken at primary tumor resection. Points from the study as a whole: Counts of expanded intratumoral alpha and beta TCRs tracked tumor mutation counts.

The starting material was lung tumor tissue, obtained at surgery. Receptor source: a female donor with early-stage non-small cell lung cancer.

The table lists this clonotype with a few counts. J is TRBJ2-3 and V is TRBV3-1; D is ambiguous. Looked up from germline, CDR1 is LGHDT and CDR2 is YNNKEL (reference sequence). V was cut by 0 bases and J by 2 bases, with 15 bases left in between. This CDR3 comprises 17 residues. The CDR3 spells CASSQDPTASNTDTQYF. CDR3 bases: TGTGCCAGCAGCCAAGATCCGACGGCGTCTAACACAGATACGCAGTATTTT.

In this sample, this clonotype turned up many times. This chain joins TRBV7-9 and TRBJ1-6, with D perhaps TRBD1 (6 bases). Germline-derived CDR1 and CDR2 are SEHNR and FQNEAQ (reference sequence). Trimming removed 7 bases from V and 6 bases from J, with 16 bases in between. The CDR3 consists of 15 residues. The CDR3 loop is CASTQGPRTNSPLHF. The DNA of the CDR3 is TGTGCCAGCACACAGGGCCCCAGGACTAATTCACCCCTCCACTTT.